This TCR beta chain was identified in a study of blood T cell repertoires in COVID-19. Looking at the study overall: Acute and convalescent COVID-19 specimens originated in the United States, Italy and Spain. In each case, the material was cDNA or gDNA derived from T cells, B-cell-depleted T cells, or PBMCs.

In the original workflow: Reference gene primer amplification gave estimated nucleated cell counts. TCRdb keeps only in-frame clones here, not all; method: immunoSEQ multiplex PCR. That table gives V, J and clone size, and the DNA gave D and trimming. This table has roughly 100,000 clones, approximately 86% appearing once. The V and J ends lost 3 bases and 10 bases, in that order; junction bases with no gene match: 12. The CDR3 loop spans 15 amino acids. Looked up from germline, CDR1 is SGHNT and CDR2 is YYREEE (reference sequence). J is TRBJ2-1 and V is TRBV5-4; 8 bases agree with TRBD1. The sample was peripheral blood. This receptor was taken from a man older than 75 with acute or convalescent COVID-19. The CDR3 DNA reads TGTGCCAGCAGCTGGGGCGGGACAGGTGAGGAGGAGCAGTTCTTC. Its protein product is CASSWGGTGEEEQFF.